The entry below gives a single TCR beta chain sequence along with its context. This clone was picked up a small number of times. No antigen is known for it. No base quality information exists; no much larger clone differs at one position. This sample was taken from a study of cytotoxic CD8 clonotypes in ibrutinib-treated CLL (dated by TCRdb to the early 2020s). About the full investigation: The cohort had 11 to 12 relapsed/refractory and approximately 15 treatment-naive patients; fewer than 18 were IGHV unmutated. Responses were partial in some 24 patients and complete in 2; after median about 63 months follow-up, about 15 stayed in remission and approximately twelve progressed. Response samples were taken after a median of around 13 months on treatment, ranging from roughly 6 to 36 months. On average, each sample yielded some 250,000 productive templates and roughly 95,000 productive rearrangements. Longitudinal samples were obtainable from about 30% of the roughly 90 participants in the trial. Cryopreserved peripheral blood mononuclear cells were collected at three points: before therapy, at response, and at either sustained remission or disease progression. All remission and progressive disease samples were collected while patients were still receiving ibrutinib.

CDR1 is given as MRHNA and CDR2 as SNTAGT, both from the germline V gene. The CDR3 runs 17 amino acids, cysteine and phenylalanine included. The CDR3 DNA has 51 bases and is translated from base 1. Trimming removed 0 bases from V and 2 bases from J, leaving 15 bases between the germline ends. The goal of deep resolution MiSeq sequencing was a depth between 1 in 1 million and 1 in 200,000 T cells, and coverage averaged 10x per clonotype. The immunoSEQ hsTCRB Kit was used to generate TCR beta libraries. Processing in the source paper ran as follows. ImmunoSEQ Data Assistant and ImmunoSEQ Analyzer were used for data analysis, and V, D and J genes were assigned according to IMGT definitions. Clonality, which ranges from 0 to 1, was calculated by subtracting the normalized Shannon entropy of productive rearrangement frequencies from one. Public clonotype analysis was restricted to overrepresented clonotypes comprising at least 0.05% of each patient's repertoire. Around 13 age-matched healthy donor repertoires from immuneACCESS were used as controls for clonality. The source is immuneACCESS, and TCRdb retained only in-frame sequences with V and J called. Part of the clones is not carried over; for the studies checked, unresolved V genes explain less than half of this, and the remainder is unexplained. V, J and clone size derive from that table, while D and trimming were established from the DNA sequence. The sample table lists roughly 52,000 clones, around 53% of them with a count of one. Together, the top ten hold about 33% of the sample.

The sample's time point label, decoded: 12 months on ibrutinib. For TCR beta library preparation, about 1.8 micrograms of genomic DNA were isolated from cryopreserved PBMCs. Longitudinal blood samples from CLL patients on ibrutinib monotherapy underwent high-throughput TCR beta sequencing. The patients took part in an open-label, single-center phase 2 trial of ibrutinib monotherapy. Results and caveats for the whole study, not just this receptor: Public clonotypes were found to be uncommon and were observed to contract or remain stable during treatment; the increase in clonality was shown to reflect expansion of private clonotypes at ibrutinib response. An increase in clonality was observed at ibrutinib response, with clonality remaining stable during sustained remission and falling back toward baseline at progression. At baseline, clonality was higher than in age-matched healthy donors and showed a strong correlation with circulating CD8+ T-cell counts. Sustained-remission and progressing patients did not have matched sampling times, and lymph node repertoires were not examined.

The clonotype comes from a human donor with chronic lymphocytic leukemia. The source was PBMCs, collected after 12 months of ibrutinib treatment. The chain uses TRBV6-4 and TRBJ2-3; the D gene is possibly TRBD1 or TRBD2, with 6 bases matching each. The CDR3 region has the sequence CASSDSKRGPDTDTQYF. The DNA is TGTGCCAGCAGTGACTCGAAACGGGGGCCTGACACAGATACGCAGTATTTT.